The sequence of this T cell receptor (beta chain) was determined in a study of shared clonotypes between healthy human individuals. This clone was seen once. The CDR3 is 15 amino acids. Trimming took 0 bases from V and 5 from J, leaving 15 bases between them. Per the germline V gene, CDR1 is SGDLS and CDR2 is YYNGEE. The deep-level immunoSEQ assay was used. Once extracted for a subset, genomic DNA was divided evenly among several immunoSEQ plates. Produced via immunoSEQ multiplex PCR; TCRdb's table is partial and in-frame only. This sample carries fewer than 650,000 clones, around three quarters of them seen once, and the ten largest clones take 12%.

This chain links TRBV9 with TRBJ2-7; D unclear. This clonotype was sampled from a woman in her thirties or forties in good health. Some clones in this sample may be carry-over from other donors' samples. The sample taken for sequencing was PBMCs. CDR3 residues: CASSVGVVSTDEQYF. The CDR3 DNA reads as TGTGCCAGCAGCGTAGGAGTGGTGAGTACGGACGAGCAGTACTTC.